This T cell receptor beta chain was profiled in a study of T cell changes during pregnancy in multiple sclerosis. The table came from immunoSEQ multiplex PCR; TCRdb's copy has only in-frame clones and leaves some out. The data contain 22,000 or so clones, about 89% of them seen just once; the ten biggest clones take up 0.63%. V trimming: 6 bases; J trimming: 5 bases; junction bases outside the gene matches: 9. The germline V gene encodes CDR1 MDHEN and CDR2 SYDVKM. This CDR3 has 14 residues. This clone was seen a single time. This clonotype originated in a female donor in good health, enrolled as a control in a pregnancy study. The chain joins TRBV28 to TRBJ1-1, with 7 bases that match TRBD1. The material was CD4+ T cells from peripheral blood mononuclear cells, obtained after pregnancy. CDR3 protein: CASSTLTGETEAFF. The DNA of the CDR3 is TGTGCCAGCAGCACCCTTACAGGGGAGACTGAAGCTTTCTTT.